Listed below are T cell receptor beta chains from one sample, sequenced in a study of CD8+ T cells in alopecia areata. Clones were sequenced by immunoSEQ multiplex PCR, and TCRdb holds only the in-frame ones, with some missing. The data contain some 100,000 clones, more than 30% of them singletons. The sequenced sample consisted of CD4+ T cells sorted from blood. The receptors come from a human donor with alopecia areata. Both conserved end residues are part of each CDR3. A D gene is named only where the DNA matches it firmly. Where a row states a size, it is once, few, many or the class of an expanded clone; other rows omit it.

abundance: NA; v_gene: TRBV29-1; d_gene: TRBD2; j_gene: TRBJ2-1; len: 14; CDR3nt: TGCAGCGTTGGTAGAGCGGGGGGGTACAATGAGCAGTTCTTC; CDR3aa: CSVGRAGGYNEQFF
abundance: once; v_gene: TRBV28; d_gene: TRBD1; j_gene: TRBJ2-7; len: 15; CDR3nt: TGTGCCAGCAGTCCTGGGGGACAGTTTGTTCACGAGCAGTACTTC; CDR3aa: CASSPGGQFVHEQYF
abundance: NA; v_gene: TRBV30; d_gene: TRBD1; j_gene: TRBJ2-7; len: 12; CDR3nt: TGTGCCTGGACCCGGGACAGGGGCGAGCAGTACTTC; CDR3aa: CAWTRDRGEQYF
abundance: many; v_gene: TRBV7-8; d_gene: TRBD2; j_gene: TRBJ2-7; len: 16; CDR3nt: TGTGCCAGCAGCTTAGAGAGCGGGGGGCCCGCCTACGAGCAGTACTTC; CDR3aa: CASSLESGGPAYEQYF
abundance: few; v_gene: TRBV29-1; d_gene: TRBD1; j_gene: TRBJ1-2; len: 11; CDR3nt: TGCAGCGTCGGGACAGCGCGAAGCTACACCTTC; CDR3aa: CSVGTARSYTF
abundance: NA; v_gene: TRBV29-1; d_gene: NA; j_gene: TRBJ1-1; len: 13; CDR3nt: TGCAGCGTTGAAGGCAGGGGTTGGACTGAAGCTTTCTTT; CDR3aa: CSVEGRGWTEAFF
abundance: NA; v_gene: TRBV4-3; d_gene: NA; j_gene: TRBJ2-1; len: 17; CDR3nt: TGCGCCAGCAGCCAAAGGTCGGCGGGGTTCGCCTACAATGAGCAGTTCTTC; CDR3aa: CASSQRSAGFAYNEQFF
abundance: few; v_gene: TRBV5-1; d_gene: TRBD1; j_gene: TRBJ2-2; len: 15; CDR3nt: TGCGCCAGCAGTCTATGGACAGGGAACACCGGGGAGCTGTTTTTT; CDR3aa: CASSLWTGNTGELFF
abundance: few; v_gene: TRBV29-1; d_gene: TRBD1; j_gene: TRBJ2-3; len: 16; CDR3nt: TGCAGCGCAAAATTGCTCCGGGGACAGGGAACAGATACGCAGTATTTT; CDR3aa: CSAKLLRGQGTDTQYF
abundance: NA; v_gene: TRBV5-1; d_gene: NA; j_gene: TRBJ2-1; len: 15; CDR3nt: TGCGCCAGCAGCCCCGGACAGTTAAGGGGACATGAGCAGTTCTTC; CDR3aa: CASSPGQLRGHEQFF
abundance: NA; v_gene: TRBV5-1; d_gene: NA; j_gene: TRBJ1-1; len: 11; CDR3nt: TGCGCCAGCAGCTTTGGAGGGGAAGCTTTCTTT; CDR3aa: CASSFGGEAFF
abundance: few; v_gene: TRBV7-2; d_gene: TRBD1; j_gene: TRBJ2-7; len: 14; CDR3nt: TGTGCCAGCAGCCTGTCCCCAGGGGGCTACGAGCAGTACTTC; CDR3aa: CASSLSPGGYEQYF
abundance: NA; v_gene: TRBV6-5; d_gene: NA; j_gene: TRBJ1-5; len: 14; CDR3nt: TGTGCCAGCAGCTCCCAGGGAGGAGGGCAGCCCCAGCATTTT; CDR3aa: CASSSQGGGQPQHF
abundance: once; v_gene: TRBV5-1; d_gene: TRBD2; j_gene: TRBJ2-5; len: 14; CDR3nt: TGCGCCAGCAGGCCGGGACTAGCGGGAGAGACCCAGTACTTC; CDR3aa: CASRPGLAGETQYF
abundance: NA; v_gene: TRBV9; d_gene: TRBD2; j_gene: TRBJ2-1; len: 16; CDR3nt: TGTGCCAGCAGCGTAGCTAGCGGTAGCGGCTACAATGAGCAGTTCTTC; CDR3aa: CASSVASGSGYNEQFF
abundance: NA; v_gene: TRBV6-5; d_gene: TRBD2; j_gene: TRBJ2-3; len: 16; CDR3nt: TGTGCCAGCAGTTCCCTCGCGGGGGGCGAGACAGATACGCAGTATTTT; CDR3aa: CASSSLAGGETDTQYF
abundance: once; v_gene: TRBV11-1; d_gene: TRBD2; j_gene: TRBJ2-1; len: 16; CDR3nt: TGTGCCAGCAGCTTAGCCCCGGGACTAGTGGGTAGTGAGCAGTTCTTC; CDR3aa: CASSLAPGLVGSEQFF
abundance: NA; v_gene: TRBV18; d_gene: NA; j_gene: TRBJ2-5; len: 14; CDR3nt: TGTGCCAGCTCATCAACCGGGAACGGGGAGACCCAGTACTTC; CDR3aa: CASSSTGNGETQYF
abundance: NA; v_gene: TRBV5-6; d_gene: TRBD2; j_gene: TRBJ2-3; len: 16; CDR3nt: TGTGCCAGCAGCTTCGGGACTAGCGCCAGGGCAGATACGCAGTATTTT; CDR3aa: CASSFGTSARADTQYF
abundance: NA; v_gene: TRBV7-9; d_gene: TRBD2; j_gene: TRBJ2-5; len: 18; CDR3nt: TGTGCCAGCAGCCGGGGACTAGCGGGGGGCTCGCCCCAAGAGACCCAGTACTTC; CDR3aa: CASSRGLAGGSPQETQYF
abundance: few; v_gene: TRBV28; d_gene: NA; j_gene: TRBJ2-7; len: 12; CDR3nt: TGTGCCAGCACCTCGGCTCGATACGAGCAGTACTTC; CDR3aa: CASTSARYEQYF
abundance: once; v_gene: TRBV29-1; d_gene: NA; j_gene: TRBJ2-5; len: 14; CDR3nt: TGCAGCGTCGCCTCCCAGGCAGGCCGGGGGACCCAGTACTTC; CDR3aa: CSVASQAGRGTQYF
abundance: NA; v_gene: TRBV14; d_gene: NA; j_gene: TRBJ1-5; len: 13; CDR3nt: TGTGCCAGCAGCCAAGGACCCAATCAGCCCCAGCATTTT; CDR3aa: CASSQGPNQPQHF
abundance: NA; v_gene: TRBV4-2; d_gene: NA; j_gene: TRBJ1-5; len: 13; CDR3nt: TGTGCCAGCAGCCAACAACAGGGACAGCCCCAGCATTTT; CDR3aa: CASSQQQGQPQHF
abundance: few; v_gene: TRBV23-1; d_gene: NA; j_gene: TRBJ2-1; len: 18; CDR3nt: TGCGCCAGCAGTCCCCAGGGGGTAGCGGGAATCCCATACAATGAGCAGTTCTTC; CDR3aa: CASSPQGVAGIPYNEQFF
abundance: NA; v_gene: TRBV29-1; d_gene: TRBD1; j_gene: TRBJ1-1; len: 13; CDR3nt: TGCAGCATCGGGACAGGGGGCGGCACTGAAGCTTTCTTT; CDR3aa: CSIGTGGGTEAFF
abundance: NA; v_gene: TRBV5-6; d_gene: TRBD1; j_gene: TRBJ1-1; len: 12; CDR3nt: TGTGCCAGCAGCCCGGGCGGGGACAGAAAGTTCTTT; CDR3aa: CASSPGGDRKFF
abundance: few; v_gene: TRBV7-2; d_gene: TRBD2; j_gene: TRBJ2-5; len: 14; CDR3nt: TGTGCCAGCAGCTCCGTTGGACTAGCCGAGACCCAGTACTTC; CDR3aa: CASSSVGLAETQYF
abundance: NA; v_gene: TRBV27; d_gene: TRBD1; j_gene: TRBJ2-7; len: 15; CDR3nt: TGTGCCAGCAGTTTCGGTGGGACAGGGGACTACGAGCAGTACTTC; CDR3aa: CASSFGGTGDYEQYF
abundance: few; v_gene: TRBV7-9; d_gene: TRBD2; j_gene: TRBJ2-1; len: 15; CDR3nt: TGTGCCAGCAGCTTAGTGGGGACTAGCGGGAATGAGCAGTTCTTC; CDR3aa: CASSLVGTSGNEQFF
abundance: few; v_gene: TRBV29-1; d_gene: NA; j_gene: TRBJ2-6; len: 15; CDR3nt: TGCAGCGTTGGGCAGGGAGGATCTGGGGCCAACGTCCTGACTTTC; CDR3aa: CSVGQGGSGANVLTF
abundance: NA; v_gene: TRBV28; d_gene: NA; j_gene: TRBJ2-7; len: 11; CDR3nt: TGTGCCAGCAGTAAAGGGTACGAGCAGTACTTC; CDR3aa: CASSKGYEQYF
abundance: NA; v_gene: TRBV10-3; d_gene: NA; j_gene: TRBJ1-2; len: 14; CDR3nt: TGTGCCATCAGCCCCGGACAGACTAACTATGGCTACACCTTC; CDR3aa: CAISPGQTNYGYTF
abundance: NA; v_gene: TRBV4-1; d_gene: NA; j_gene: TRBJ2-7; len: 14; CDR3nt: TGCGCCAGCAGCCGGGCCCTCGCTCAGGACGAGCAGTACTTC; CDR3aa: CASSRALAQDEQYF
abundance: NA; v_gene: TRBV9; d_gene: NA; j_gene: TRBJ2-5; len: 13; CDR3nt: TGTGCCAGCAGCGTAGGGGGTAAAGAGACCCAGTACTTC; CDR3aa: CASSVGGKETQYF
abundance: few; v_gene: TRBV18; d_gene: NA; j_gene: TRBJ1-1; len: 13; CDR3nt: TGTGCCAGCTCGCCTGCGAGGCTCACTGAAGCTTTCTTT; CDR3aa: CASSPARLTEAFF
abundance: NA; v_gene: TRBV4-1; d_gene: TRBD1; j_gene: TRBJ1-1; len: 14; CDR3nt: TGCGCCAGCAGCCAAGATTCAGGGGGCACTGAAGCTTTCTTT; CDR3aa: CASSQDSGGTEAFF
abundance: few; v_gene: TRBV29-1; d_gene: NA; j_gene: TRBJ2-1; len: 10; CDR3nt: TGCAGCGTTGTATGGAGTGAGCAGTTCTTC; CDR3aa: CSVVWSEQFF
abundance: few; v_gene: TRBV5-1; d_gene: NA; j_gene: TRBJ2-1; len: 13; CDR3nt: TGCGCCAGCAGCTTCGACGGGAGAGATGAGCAGTTCTTC; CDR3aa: CASSFDGRDEQFF
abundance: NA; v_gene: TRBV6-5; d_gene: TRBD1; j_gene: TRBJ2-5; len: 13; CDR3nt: TGTGCCAGCAGTGCAGGGGGCCCGAAGACCCAGTACTTC; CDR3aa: CASSAGGPKTQYF